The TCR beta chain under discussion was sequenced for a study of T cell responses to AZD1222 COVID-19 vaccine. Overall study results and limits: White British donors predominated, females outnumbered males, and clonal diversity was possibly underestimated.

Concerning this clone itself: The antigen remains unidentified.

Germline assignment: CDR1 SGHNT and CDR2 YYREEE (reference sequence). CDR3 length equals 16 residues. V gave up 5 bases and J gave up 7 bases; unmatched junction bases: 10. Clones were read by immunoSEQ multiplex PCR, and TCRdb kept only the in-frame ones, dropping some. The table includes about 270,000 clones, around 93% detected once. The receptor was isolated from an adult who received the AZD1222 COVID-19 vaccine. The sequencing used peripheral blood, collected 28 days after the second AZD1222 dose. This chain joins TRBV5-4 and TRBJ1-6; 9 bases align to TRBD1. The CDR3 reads CASRAGTGLRNSPLHF. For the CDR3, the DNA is TGTGCCAGCAGAGCCGGGACAGGGCTTAGGAATTCACCCCTCCACTTT. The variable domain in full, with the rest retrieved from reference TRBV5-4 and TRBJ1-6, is ETGVTQSPTHLIKTRGQQVTLRCSSQSGHNTVSWYQQALGQGPQFIFQYYREEENGRGNFPPRFSGLQFPNYSSELNVNALELDDSALYLCASRAGTGLRNSPLHFGNGTRLTVT.